The TCR beta chain described here comes from a study of Graves' ophthalmopathy and Graves' hyperthyroidism. Study-wide context: No progression to ophthalmopathy over 18 months defined stable hyperthyroidism.

Diagnosis was based on clinical symptoms, serum thyroxine, TRAb, thyroid ultrasound and orbital computed tomography. The table lists this clonotype with a few counts. Its antigen is unidentified. Study-level points and caveats: Blood also carried most expanded thyroid clonotypes exceeding 0.001 frequency.

From RNA, the CDR3 regions of TCR beta chains were amplified and sequenced. HTBI primers were employed in first-round RT-PCR, then a second-round multiplex PCR followed. TCRdb redid the calling of the multiplex PCR reads with MiXCR, one entry per CDR3 protein. The sample carries over a million distinct CDR3 sequences, less than 45% recorded once. The receptor was isolated from an adult man with Graves' hyperthyroidism. The specimen sequenced was peripheral blood or thyroid tissue (not recorded which).

The CDR3 here is CSARSSLSLAGLYEQYF. The CDR3 region has the DNA TGCAGTGCTAGATCGTCCTTGTCCCTAGCGGGACTCTACGAGCAGTACTTC. The J gene is TRBJ2-7, the V gene TRBV20-1; 9 bases are a match to TRBD2. The CDR3 is 17 amino acids. The germline gives CDR1 DFQATT, CDR2 SNEGSKA (reference sequence). V gave up 2 bases and J gave up 3 bases; unmatched junction bases: 14.